A single sample is the source of the 26 T cell receptor beta chains below, sequenced in a study of CD8+ T cells in alopecia areata. Treatment of the sample: oral pan-JAK inhibitor, 5-10 mg twice daily. The authors extracted RNA and reverse transcribed it into cDNA as the sequencing template. Produced via immunoSEQ multiplex PCR; TCRdb's table is partial and in-frame only. The profile shows hundreds of thousands of clones, nearly 60% of them singletons. Sample: CD4+ T cells sorted from blood, taken at week 24, from a patient treated with tofacitinib. The receptor set was obtained from a human donor with alopecia areata.

The chain is built from TRBV2 and TRBJ2-3; TRBD2 matches 14 bases. V gave up 6 bases and J gave up 1 base; unmatched junction bases: 6. The CDR3 sequence is 17 residues long. Germline V CDR1 and CDR2: SNHLY, FYNNEI. CDR3: CASSGTSGGWGTDTQYF. CDR3 bases: TGTGCCAGCAGCGGGACTAGCGGGGGCTGGGGCACAGATACGCAGTATTTT.

This chain connects TRBV4-1 to TRBJ1-1; D is possibly TRBD1 (6 bases). The CDR3 sequence is 16 residues long. Germline CDR1 is MGHRA and CDR2 is YSYEKL. Trimming removed 5 bases at V and 7 bases at J, with 23 bases between. The CDR3: CASSDYPRGARVEAFF. The CDR3 region has the DNA TGCGCCAGCAGCGACTACCCCCGGGGGGCTAGGGTTGAAGCTTTCTTT.

J is TRBJ2-3 and V is TRBV5-1; TRBD1 matches 8 bases. CDR3 length: 14 amino acids. Germline lookup yields CDR1 SGHRS and CDR2 YFSETQ. V gave up 4 bases and J gave up 5 bases; unmatched junction bases: 6. CDR3 in amino acids: CASSLRQGQDTQYF. The CDR3 DNA reads as TGCGCCAGCAGCCTACGACAGGGGCAAGATACGCAGTATTTT.

This clone was seen only once. This sample also contains other DNA sequences that code for the same CDR3. The chain joins TRBV29-1 to TRBJ2-5; D is possibly TRBD1 (6 bases). This CDR3 region has 13 residues. Germline V gives CDR1 SQVTM, CDR2 ANQGSEA. V lost 4 bases, J lost 2 bases, and 11 bases lay in between. The CDR3 sequence: CSVAVGGQETQYF. The CDR3, as DNA: TGCAGCGTTGCGGTAGGGGGTCAAGAGACCCAGTACTTC.

This chain joins TRBV5-1 and TRBJ2-5; no firm D call. Germline assignment: CDR1 SGHRS and CDR2 YFSETQ. The V and J ends lost 2 bases and 3 bases respectively, with 11 bases between them. CDR3 size: 14 residues. CDR3 sequence (DNA): TGCGCCAGCAGCTTACACGGCCTCAAAGAGACCCAGTACTTC. Amino acid sequence: CASSLHGLKETQYF.

For the CDR3, the DNA is TGTGCCATCAGCCCTACAGGGATGAACACTGAAGCTTTCTTT. Its translation is CAISPTGMNTEAFF. The chain uses TRBV10-3 and TRBJ1-1; D may be TRBD1 (6 bases). The CDR3 loop spans 14 amino acids. Trimming took off 6 bases at V and 0 bases at J, with 11 bases between the two ends. Germline V gives CDR1 ENHRY, CDR2 SYGVKD.

This clone was found once. CDR3 DNA: TGTGCCAGCAGTGAATATGAACAGGGCTACACAGATACGCAGTATTTT. It translates to CASSEYEQGYTDTQYF. V usage is TRBV25-1 and J usage is TRBJ2-3; D is perhaps TRBD1 (6 bases). CDR1 and CDR2 from the germline V gene are MGHDK and SYGVNS. There are 16 residues in the CDR3. Trimming took off 0 bases at V and 2 bases at J, with 12 bases between the two ends. Complete variable domain (other parts from reference TRBV25-1 and TRBJ2-3): EADIYQTPRYLVIGTGKKITLECSQTMGHDKMYWYQQDPGMELHLIHYSYGVNSTEKGDLSSESTVSRIRTEHFPLTLESARPSHTSQYLCASSEYEQGYTDTQYFGPGTRLTVL.

As concerns this clone: Different DNA sequences within this sample yield the same CDR3. The rearrangement uses TRBV15 and TRBJ2-7, with 8 bases aligning to TRBD1. V was clipped by 6 bases and J by 0 bases; unmatched bases: 4. CDR3 length equals 14 residues. Germline-derived CDR1 and CDR2 are LNHNV and YYDKDF (reference sequence). The CDR3 DNA follows: TGTGCCACCAGTACGGACAGGGCCTCCTACGAGCAGTACTTC. Amino acids: CATSTDRASYEQYF.

The CDR3 sequence is CASSPPGRTQYF. DNA of the CDR3: TGTGCCAGCTCACCGCCAGGTCGGACCCAGTACTTC. This chain connects TRBV18 to TRBJ2-5; D remains unclear. This CDR3 is 12 amino acids long. Trimming shortened V by 3 bases and J by 7 bases, and 9 bases separated the two germline ends. Germline CDR1 and CDR2: KGHSH and LQKENI.

V and J are TRBV10-3 and TRBJ1-1; tentatively, D is TRBD1 (6 bases). The CDR3 is 15 amino acids. The germline V gene encodes CDR1 ENHRY and CDR2 SYGVKD. V shed 6 bases and J shed 1 base, with 15 bases lying between them. This CDR3 reads CAISSRGAENTEAFF. The CDR3 DNA sequence: TGTGCCATCAGCTCCCGGGGGGCGGAGAACACTGAAGCTTTCTTT.

V gene TRBV5-1 combines with J gene TRBJ2-7; TRBD1 might be the D (6 bases). V was trimmed by 0 bases and J by 5 bases, leaving 12 bases between them. The CDR3 is 14 residues long. Germline V gives CDR1 SGHRS, CDR2 YFSETQ. CDR3 sequence (DNA): TGCGCCAGCAGCTTGGGCCAGGGGTCCCACGAGCAGTACTTC. Its protein product is CASSLGQGSHEQYF.

To note about this clone: The sample has other DNA sequences that encode this CDR3 too. The J gene is TRBJ2-5, the V gene TRBV20-1, with no clear D. The germline CDR1 and CDR2 sequences are DFQATT and SNEGSKA (reference sequence). The CDR3 sequence is 10 residues long. V lost 4 bases and J 2 bases, leaving 2 bases between the germline ends. The CDR3 region has the DNA TGCAGTGCTAAACAAGAGACCCAGTACTTC. Translating it yields CSAKQETQYF.

The CDR3 DNA reads TGTGCCAGCCCCGCACGGGGGGCCCCGTGTGAGCAGTTCTTC. Its protein is CASPARGAPCEQFF. The chain has TRBV6-5 and TRBJ2-1, with D perhaps matching TRBD2 (7 bases). Germline V lookup: CDR1 MNHEY, CDR2 SVGAGI. This CDR3 is 14 amino acids long. The V and J ends lost 8 bases and 9 bases respectively, with 20 bases between them.

This chain links TRBV4-1 with TRBJ1-5, with D possibly matching TRBD1 (5 bases). Trimming removed 0 bases from V and 7 bases from J, with 16 bases in between. Germline values: CDR1 MGHRA, CDR2 YSYEKL. This CDR3 has 16 amino acids. The CDR3 DNA sequence: TGCGCCAGCAGCCAAGAGAGTGTCGGGGCGAGACAGCCCCAGCATTTT. Protein product: CASSQESVGARQPQHF.

J is TRBJ1-1 and V is TRBV30, with TRBD1 as a possible D gene (6 bases). With 4 bases removed from V and 8 bases from J, the gap between germline ends came to 17 bases. Per germline, CDR1 GTSNPN and CDR2 SVGIG (reference sequence). The CDR3 length is 13 residues. CDR3 coding DNA: TGTGCCTGGATTGCTTTCGGGGGCGTGGAAGCTTTCTTT. Its translation is CAWIAFGGVEAFF.

The rearrangement links TRBV28 to TRBJ2-7, with TRBD2 as a possible D gene (6 bases). The CDR3 is made up of 15 amino acids. Deletions cut 3 bases from V and 3 bases from J, with 15 bases between. Per the germline V gene, CDR1 is MDHEN and CDR2 is SYDVKM. The chain's CDR3 is CASSFVRQGGYEQYF. The CDR3 DNA reads as TGTGCCAGCAGTTTTGTAAGGCAGGGAGGCTACGAGCAGTACTTC.

The J gene is TRBJ2-2, the V gene TRBV5-1, with D unresolved. CDR1 SGHRS and CDR2 YFSETQ come from the germline V gene. The CDR3 covers 15 residues. V was cut by 7 bases and J by 0 bases, with 13 bases left in between. Here the CDR3 DNA reads TGCGCCAGCGGGCTGGGATGGCCGAACACCGGGGAGCTGTTTTTT. It is translated as CASGLGWPNTGELFF. Using reference TRBV5-1 and TRBJ2-2 for the parts outside the CDR3, the full variable domain is KAGVTQTPRYLIKTRGQQVTLSCSPISGHRSVSWYQQTPGQGLQFLFEYFSETQRNKGNFPGRFSGRQFSNSRSEMNVSTLELGDSALYLCASGLGWPNTGELFFGEGSRLTVL.

This rearrangement joins TRBV6-5 to TRBJ2-6, with a weak D call TRBD1 (6 bases). This CDR3 spans 15 amino acids. Germline V CDR1 and CDR2: MNHEY, SVGAGI. V lost 5 bases and J 8 bases, leaving 16 bases between the germline ends. In DNA, the CDR3 is TGTGCCAGCAGTAAATTCATACAGGGTACCAACGTCCTGACTTTC. It translates to CASSKFIQGTNVLTF.

V usage is TRBV5-8 and J usage is TRBJ1-4, with TRBD1 matching 8 bases. Germline trimming cut 1 base from V and 5 bases from J; bases unmatched to any gene: 4. In germline, CDR1 is SGHTS, CDR2 YDEGEE. The CDR3 extends over 15 amino acids. CDR3 nucleotide sequence: TGTGCCAGCAGCTTGTTGAACAGGGGGAATGAAAAACTGTTTTTT. This gives the protein CASSLLNRGNEKLFF.

This clone was found a few times. This chain uses TRBV6-4 with TRBJ1-2; D call uncertain. CDR3 length: 13 residues. The germline V gene has CDR1 MRHNA and CDR2 SNTAGT. V lost 0 bases and J lost 6, with 8 bases in between. This CDR3 reads CASSDSSLDGYTF. As DNA, the CDR3 is TGTGCCAGCAGTGACTCTAGTCTCGATGGCTACACCTTC.

V and J are TRBV30 and TRBJ2-7; D is perhaps TRBD1 or TRBD2 (5 bases each). The CDR3 spans 13 residues. The germline V and J ends were trimmed by 2 bases and 3 bases, with 11 bases remaining between them. Looked up from germline, CDR1 is GTSNPN and CDR2 is SVGIG (reference sequence). The CDR3 region has the DNA TGTGCCTGGAGTAGGGGACCGCTCTACGAGCAGTACTTC. Translation: CAWSRGPLYEQYF.

This clone turned up a few times. The rearrangement links TRBV2 to TRBJ2-2; D unclear. V dropped 4 bases and J dropped 1 base, with 10 bases sitting between them. This CDR3 spans 15 amino acids. Germline V CDR1 and CDR2: SNHLY, FYNNEI. The CDR3, as DNA: TGTGCCAGCAGTGTCTCGTCAGGGAACACCGGGGAGCTGTTTTTT. Translating gives CASSVSSGNTGELFF. Supplemented by reference TRBV2 and TRBJ2-2, the full variable domain reads EPEVTQTPSHQVTQMGQEVILRCVPISNHLYFYWYRQILGQKVEFLVSFYNNEISEKSEIFDDQFSVERPDGSNFTLKIRSTKLEDSAMYFCASSVSSGNTGELFFGEGSRLTVL.

Worth noting for this clone: Other DNA sequences of this sample code for an identical CDR3. The genes are TRBV5-1 and TRBJ1-2; D gene ambiguous. The germline V gene has CDR1 SGHRS and CDR2 YFSETQ. The CDR3 consists of 13 residues. V was shortened by 0 bases and J by 2 bases, with 5 bases between the two germline ends. The CDR3 loop is CASSLGQNYGYTF. The CDR3 bases are TGCGCCAGCAGCTTGGGACAAAACTATGGCTACACCTTC.

The chain links TRBV23-1 to TRBJ1-5; D ambiguous. TRBV23-1 is an open reading frame, and its role is uncertain. The CDR3 runs 15 residues. The ends were cut back, 8 bases at V and 1 base at J, with 15 bases in the middle. In DNA, the CDR3 is TGCGCCAGCCGGGGTCCCGGAAGGAGCAATCAGCCCCAGCATTTT. It yields the protein CASRGPGRSNQPQHF.

For this clone: The junction shows a germline mismatch at one end, possibly a read error. The chain couples TRBV30 to TRBJ1-2; no clear D gene. CDR1 is GTSNPN and CDR2 is SVGIG in the germline V gene (reference sequence). CDR3 length: 11 amino acids. For the CDR3, the DNA is TGTGCCTGGATGGAAGGTGTTTGGTCTTCCTTC. It yields the protein CAWMEGVWSSF.

The chain uses TRBV30 and TRBJ1-1; D gene uncertain. V was clipped by 0 bases and J by 2 bases, with 13 bases between them. CDR1 GTSNPN and CDR2 SVGIG come from the germline V gene (reference sequence). CDR3 length equals 15 residues. In DNA form, the CDR3 reads TGTGCCTGGAGTGTACGTCAGACTACCAACACTGAAGCTTTCTTT. Translating it yields CAWSVRQTTNTEAFF.